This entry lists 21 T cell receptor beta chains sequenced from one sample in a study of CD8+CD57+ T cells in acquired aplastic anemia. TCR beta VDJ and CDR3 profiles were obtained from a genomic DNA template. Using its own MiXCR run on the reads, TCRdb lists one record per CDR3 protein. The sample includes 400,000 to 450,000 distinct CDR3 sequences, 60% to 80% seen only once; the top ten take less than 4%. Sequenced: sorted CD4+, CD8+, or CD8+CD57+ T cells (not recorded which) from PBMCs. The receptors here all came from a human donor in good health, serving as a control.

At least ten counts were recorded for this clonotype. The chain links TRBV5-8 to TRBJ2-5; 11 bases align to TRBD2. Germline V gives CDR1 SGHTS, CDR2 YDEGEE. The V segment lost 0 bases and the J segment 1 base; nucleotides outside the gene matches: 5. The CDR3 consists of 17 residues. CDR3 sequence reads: CASSLGLAGGVQETQYF. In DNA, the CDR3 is TGTGCCAGCAGCTTGGGGCTAGCGGGGGGAGTCCAAGAGACCCAGTACTTC.

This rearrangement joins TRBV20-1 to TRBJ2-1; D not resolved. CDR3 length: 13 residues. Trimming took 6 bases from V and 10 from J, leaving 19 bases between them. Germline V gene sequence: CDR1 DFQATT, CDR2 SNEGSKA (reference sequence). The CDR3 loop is CSALNLGTPEQFF. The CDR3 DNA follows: TGCAGTGCGCTCAACCTGGGCACCCCGGAGCAGTTCTTC.

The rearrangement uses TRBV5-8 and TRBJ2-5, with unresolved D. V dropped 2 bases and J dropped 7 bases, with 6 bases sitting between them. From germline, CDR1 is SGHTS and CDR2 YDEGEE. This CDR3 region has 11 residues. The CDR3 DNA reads TGTGCCAGCAGCTTTACGGGGACCCAGTACTTC. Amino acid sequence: CASSFTGTQYF.

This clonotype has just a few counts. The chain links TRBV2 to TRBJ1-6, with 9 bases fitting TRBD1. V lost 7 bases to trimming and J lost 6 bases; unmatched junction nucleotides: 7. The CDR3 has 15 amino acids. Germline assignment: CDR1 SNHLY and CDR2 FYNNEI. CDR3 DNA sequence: TGTGCCAGCACGGTCGGGACAGGGCTTAATTCACCCCTCCACTTT. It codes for CASTVGTGLNSPLHF.

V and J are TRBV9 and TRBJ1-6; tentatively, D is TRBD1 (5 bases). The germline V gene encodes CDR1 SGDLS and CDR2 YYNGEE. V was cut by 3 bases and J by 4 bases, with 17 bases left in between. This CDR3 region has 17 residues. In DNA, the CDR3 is TGTGCCAGCAGCGAATCTCGGGGACCCAAATATAATTCACCCCTCCACTTT. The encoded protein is CASSESRGPKYNSPLHF.

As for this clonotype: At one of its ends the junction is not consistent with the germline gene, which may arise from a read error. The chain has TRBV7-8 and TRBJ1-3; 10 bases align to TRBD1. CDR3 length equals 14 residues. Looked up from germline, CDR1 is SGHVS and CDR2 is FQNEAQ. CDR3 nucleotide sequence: TGTGCCAGCAGCCCTGGCGGGACAGGGGACTACGAGCAGTTT. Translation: CASSPGGTGDYEQF.

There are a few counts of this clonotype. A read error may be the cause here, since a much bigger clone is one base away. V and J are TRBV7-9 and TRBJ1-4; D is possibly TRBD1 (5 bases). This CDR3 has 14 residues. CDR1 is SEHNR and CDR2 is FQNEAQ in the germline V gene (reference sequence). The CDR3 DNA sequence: TGTGCCAGCAGCTTCGGGGGTCTGAATGAAAGACTGTTTTTT. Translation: CASSFGGLNERLFF. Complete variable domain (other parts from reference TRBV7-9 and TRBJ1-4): DTGVSQNPRHKITKRGQNVTFRCDPISEHNRLYWYRQTLGQGPEFLTYFQNEAQLEKSRLLSDRFSAERPKGSFSTLEIQRTEQGDSAMYLCASSFGGLNERLFFGSGTQLSVL.

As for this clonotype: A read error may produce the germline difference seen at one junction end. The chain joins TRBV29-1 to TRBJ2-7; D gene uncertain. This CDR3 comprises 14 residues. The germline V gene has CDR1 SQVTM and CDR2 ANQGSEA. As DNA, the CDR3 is TGTGGCGTAACCTGGGCGGTCCGCCCGGGCGTACAGTACTTC. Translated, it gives CGVTWAVRPGVQYF.

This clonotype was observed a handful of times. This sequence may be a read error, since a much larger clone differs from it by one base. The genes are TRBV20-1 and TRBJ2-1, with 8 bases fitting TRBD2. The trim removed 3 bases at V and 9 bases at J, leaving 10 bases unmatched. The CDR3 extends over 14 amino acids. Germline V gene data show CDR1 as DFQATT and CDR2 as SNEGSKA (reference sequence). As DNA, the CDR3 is TGCAGTGCTAGCAGCCGACTAGCGCGGAGTGAGCAGTTCTTC. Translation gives CSASSRLARSEQFF.

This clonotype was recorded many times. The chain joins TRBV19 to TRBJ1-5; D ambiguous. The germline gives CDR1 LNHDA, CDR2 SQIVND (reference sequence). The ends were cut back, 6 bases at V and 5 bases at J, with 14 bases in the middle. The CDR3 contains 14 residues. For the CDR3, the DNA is TGTGCCAGTAGAGGTTTTCACAGAGATCAGCCCCAGCATTTT. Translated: CASRGFHRDQPQHF.

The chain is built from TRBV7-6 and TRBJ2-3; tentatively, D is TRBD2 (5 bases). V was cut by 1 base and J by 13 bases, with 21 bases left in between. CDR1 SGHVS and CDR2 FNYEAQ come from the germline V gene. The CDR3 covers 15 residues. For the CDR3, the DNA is TGTGCCAGCAGCTTAGGGCGGGCATTCAACACCGGGGAGTATTTT. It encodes CASSLGRAFNTGEYF.

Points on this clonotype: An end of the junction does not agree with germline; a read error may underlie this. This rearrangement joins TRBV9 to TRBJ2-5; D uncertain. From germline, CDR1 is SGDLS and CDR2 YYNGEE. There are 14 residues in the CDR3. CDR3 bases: TGTGCCAGCACCCCCTCGCGGCCCAAACAGACCCTGAACTTC. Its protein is CASTPSRPKQTLNF.

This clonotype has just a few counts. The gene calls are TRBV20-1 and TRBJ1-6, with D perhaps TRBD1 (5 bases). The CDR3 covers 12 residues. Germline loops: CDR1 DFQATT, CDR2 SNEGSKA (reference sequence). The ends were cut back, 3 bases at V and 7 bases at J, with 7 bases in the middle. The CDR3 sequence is CSASSGNSPLHF. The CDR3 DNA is TGCAGTGCTAGCTCAGGGAATTCACCCCTCCACTTT.

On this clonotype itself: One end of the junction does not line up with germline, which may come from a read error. CDR3 DNA sequence: TGTGCCAGCAGCTTAGACGGCCAGGTGAACACTGAGGCTTTCTTT. This sequence encodes CASSLDGQVNTEAFF. This sequence joins TRBV7-2 and TRBJ1-1; no clear D. Per the germline V gene, CDR1 is SGHTA and CDR2 is FQGNSA. This CDR3 region has 15 residues.

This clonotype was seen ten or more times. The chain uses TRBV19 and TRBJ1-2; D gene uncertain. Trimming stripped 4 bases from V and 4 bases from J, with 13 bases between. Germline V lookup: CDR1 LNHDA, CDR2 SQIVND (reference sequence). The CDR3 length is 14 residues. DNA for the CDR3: TGTGCCAGTAGTACCCGGGCGGCGGGCTATGGCTACACCTTC. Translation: CASSTRAAGYGYTF.

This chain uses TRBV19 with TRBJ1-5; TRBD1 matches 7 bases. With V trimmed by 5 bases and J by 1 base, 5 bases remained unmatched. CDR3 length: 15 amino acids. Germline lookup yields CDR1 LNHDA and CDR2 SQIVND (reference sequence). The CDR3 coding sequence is TGTGCCAGTAGTGCCCGGGACAGCAGCAATCAGCCCCAGCATTTT. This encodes CASSARDSSNQPQHF.

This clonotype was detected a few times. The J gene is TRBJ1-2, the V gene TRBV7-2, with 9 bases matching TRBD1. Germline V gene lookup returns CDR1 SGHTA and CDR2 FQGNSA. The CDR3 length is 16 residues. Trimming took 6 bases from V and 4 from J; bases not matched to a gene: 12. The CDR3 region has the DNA TGTGCCAGCAGTTTACACGGACAGGGGAGATTCTATGGCTACACCTTC. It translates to CASSLHGQGRFYGYTF.

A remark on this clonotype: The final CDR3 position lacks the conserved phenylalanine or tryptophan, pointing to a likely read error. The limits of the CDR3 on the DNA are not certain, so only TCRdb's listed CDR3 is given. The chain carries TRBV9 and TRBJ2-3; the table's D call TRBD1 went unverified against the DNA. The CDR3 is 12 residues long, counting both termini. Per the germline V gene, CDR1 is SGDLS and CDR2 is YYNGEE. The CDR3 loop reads CASSVSPGTPDV.

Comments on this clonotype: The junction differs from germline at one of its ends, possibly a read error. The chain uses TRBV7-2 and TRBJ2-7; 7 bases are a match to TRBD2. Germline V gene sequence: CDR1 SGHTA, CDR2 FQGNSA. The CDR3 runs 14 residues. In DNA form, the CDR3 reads TGTGCCAGCAGCCCAGGAGGACGCGCGGGGGAGGAGTCCTTC. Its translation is CASSPGGRAGEESF.

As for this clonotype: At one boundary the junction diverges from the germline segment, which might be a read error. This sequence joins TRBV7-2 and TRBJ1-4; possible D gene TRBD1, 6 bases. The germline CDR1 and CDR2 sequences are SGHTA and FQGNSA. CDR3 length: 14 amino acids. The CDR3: CASSLQGTGEKLYF. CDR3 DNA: TGTGCCAGCAGCCTCCAGGGGACTGGAGAAAAACTGTATTTT.

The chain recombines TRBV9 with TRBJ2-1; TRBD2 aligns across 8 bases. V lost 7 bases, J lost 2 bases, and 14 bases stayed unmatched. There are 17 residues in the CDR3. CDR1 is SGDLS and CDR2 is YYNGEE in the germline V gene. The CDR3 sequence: CASGWNGGGSPYNEQFF. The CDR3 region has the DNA TGTGCCAGCGGTTGGAACGGGGGGGGAAGCCCCTACAATGAGCAGTTCTTC.